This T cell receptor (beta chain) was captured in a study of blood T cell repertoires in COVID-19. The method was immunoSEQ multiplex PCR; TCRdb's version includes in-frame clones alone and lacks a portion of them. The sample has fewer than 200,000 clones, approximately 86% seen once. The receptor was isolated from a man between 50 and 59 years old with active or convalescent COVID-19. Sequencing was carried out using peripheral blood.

CDR3 protein: CASSPLTGSGRSYTF. CDR3 sequence (DNA): TGTGCCAGCAGCCCACTGACAGGGAGCGGTAGGAGCTACACCTTC. The genes are TRBV2 and TRBJ1-2; 7 positions agree with TRBD1. V trimming: 6 bases; J trimming: 9 bases; junction bases outside the gene matches: 16. The CDR3 consists of 15 residues. The germline gives CDR1 SNHLY, CDR2 FYNNEI.